This T cell receptor (beta chain) was documented in a study of T cell responses to AZD1222 COVID-19 vaccine. This CDR3 is built from 16 residues. Germline-derived CDR1 and CDR2 are SGDLS and YYNGEE. With V trimmed by 0 bases and J by 4 bases, 9 bases remained unmatched. This table comes from immunoSEQ multiplex PCR, and its TCRdb copy is limited to in-frame clones, with some not included. The sample yields about 150,000 clones, roughly nine tenths seen once. Concerning this clone: Its specificity is unknown.

Study-wide results and caveats: Only after the peak T cell response were repertoires sampled.

This chain connects TRBV9 to TRBJ1-1; 7 bases are shared with TRBD1. The clonotype was recovered from an adult in good health. The sample in question was peripheral blood, obtained on day 0 of AZD1222 vaccination. The CDR3 nucleotides read TGTGCCAGCAGCGTAGAAGGATCGTGGGACAGCACTGAAGCTTTCTTT. Protein product: CASSVEGSWDSTEAFF.